This T cell receptor beta chain was documented in a study of shared clonotypes between healthy human individuals. The CDR3 has 15 amino acids. Deletions cut 0 bases from V and 1 base from J, with 8 bases between. Broader study findings: Rarefaction revealed incomplete sorted-subset sequencing despite large depth. For naive CD4 cells, 5% to 6.5% of clonotypes were shared across a handful of donors.

The data were produced by immunoSEQ multiplex PCR, yet TCRdb's version contains in-frame clones alone and is incomplete. The sample has roughly 2.2 million clones; approximately 95% are singletons. Details on this clone: Its specificity is not known.

The chain carries TRBV5-3 and TRBJ1-3; D is undetermined. TRBV5-3 is reported as an ORF; its role is uncertain. The sample comprised naive CD4+ T cells from PBMCs. Indicated subset: CD45RA+ positively selected. The TCR originated in a man aged 18 to 30 in good health. Some clones in this sample may be carry-over from other donors' samples. CDR3 sequence reads: CARSLGYFSGNTIYF. The CDR3 nucleotides read TGTGCCAGAAGCTTGGGGTATTTTTCTGGAAACACCATATATTTT.